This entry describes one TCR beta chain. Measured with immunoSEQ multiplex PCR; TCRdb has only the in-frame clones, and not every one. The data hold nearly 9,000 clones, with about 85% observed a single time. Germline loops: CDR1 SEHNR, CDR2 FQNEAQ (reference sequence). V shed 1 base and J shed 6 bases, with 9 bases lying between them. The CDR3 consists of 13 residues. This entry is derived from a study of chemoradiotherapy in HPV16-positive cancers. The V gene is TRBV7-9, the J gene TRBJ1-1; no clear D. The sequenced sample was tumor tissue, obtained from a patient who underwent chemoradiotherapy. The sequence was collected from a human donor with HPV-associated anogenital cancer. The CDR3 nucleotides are TGTGCCAGCAGCTTAGAGGGTATCGCTGAAGCTTTCTTT. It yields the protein CASSLEGIAEAFF.